A single T cell receptor (beta chain) is shown here with its context. Its antigen is unidentified. V lost 6 bases and J 0 bases, leaving 6 bases between the germline ends. CDR1 SGHRS and CDR2 YFSETQ come from the germline V gene. The CDR3 loop spans 13 amino acids. The sample originates from a study of T cells after yellow fever vaccination. The TCR cDNA carried a universal primer site and UMIs from 5'RACE template switching. Each CDR3 protein gets one entry after TCRdb re-called the 5' RACE reads with MiXCR. The repertoire has approximately 110,000 distinct CDR3 sequences, 8.4% of them found once; the top ten carry 25%. Study-level points and caveats: In FACS-sorted repertoires, abundant clonotypes from the bulk population could appear as contaminants. Boosting was followed by the reappearance of most primary-vaccination clones (approximately 97% CD4, 88% CD8).

The TCR was taken from a man in his thirties or forties who received the YFV17D yellow fever vaccine. The chain couples TRBV5-1 to TRBJ2-2, with D unresolved. The sequences come from CD8+ T cells sorted from PBMCs, collected 45 days after the yellow fever booster vaccination. Here the CDR3 reads CASMGSNTGELFF. CDR3 sequence (DNA): TGCGCCAGCATGGGGTCGAACACCGGGGAGCTGTTTTTT.